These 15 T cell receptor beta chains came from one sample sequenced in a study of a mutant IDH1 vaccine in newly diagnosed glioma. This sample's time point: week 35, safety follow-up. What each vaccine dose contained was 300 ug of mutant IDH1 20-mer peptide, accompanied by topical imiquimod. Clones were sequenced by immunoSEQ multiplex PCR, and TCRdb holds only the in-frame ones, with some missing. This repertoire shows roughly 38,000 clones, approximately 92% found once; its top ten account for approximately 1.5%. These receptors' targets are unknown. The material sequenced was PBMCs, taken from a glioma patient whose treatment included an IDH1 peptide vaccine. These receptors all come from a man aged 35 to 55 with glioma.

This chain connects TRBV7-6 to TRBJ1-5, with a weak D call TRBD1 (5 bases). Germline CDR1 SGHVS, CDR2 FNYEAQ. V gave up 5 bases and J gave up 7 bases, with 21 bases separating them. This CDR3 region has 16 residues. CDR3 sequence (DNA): TGTGCCAGCAGCCCAATGACAGCGGGCCCGGACCAGCCCCAGCATTTT. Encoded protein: CASSPMTAGPDQPQHF.

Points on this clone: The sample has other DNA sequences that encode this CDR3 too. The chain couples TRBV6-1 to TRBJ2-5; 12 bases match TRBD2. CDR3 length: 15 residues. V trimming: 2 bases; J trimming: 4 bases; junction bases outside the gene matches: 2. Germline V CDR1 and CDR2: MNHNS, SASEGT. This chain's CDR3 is CASSELAGGPETQYF. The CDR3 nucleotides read TGTGCCAGCAGTGAACTAGCGGGGGGGCCAGAGACCCAGTACTTC.

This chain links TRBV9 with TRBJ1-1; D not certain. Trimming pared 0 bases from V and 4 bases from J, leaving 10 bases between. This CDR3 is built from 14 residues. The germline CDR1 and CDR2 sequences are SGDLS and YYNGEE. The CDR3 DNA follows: TGTGCCAGCAGCGTAGATCCGAGCAGCACTGAAGCTTTCTTT. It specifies CASSVDPSSTEAFF.

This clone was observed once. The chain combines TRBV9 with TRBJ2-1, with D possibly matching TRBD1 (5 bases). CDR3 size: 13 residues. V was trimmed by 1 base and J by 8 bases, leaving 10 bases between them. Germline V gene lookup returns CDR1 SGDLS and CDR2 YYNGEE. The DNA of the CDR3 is TGTGCCAGCAGCGTATTCTGGGGCCATGAGCAGTTCTTC. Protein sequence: CASSVFWGHEQFF.

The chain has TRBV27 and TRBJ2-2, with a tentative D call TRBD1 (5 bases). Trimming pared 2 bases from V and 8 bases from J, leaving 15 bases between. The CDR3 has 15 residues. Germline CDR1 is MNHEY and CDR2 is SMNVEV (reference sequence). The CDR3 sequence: CASSLNRGSSGELFF. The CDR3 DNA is TGTGCCAGCAGTTTAAATAGGGGATCGTCAGGGGAGCTGTTTTTT.

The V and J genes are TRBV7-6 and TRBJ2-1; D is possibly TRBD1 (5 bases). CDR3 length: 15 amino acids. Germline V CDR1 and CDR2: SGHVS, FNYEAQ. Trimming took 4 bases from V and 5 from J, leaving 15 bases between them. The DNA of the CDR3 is TGTGCCAGCAGCTCTATCAGAGACAGAGACAATGAGCAGTTCTTC. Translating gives CASSSIRDRDNEQFF.

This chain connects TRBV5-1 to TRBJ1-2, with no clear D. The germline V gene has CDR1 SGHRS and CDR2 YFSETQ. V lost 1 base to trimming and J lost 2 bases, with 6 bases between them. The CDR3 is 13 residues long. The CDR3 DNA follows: TGCGCCAGCAGCTTGTCCGTCAACTATGGCTACACCTTC. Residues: CASSLSVNYGYTF.

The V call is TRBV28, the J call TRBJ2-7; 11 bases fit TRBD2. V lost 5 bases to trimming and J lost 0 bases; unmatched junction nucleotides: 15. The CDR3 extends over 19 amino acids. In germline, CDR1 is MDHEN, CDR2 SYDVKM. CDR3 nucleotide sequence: TGTGCCAGCAGTGCGCCGGGACTAGCGGTATCTTCAAGCTCCTACGAGCAGTACTTC. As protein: CASSAPGLAVSSSSYEQYF.

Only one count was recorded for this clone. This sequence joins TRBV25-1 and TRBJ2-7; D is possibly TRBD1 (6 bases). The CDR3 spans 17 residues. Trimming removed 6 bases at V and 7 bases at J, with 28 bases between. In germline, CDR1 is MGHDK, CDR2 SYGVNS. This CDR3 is CASRRVSHGTWGWEQYV. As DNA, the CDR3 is TGTGCCAGCAGGAGGGTGTCACATGGGACATGGGGGTGGGAGCAGTACGTC.

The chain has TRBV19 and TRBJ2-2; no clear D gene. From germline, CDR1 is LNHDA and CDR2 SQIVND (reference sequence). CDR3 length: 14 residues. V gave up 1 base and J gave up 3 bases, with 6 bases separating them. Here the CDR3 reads CASSIVADTGELFF. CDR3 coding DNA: TGTGCCAGTAGTATAGTTGCGGACACCGGGGAGCTGTTTTTT.

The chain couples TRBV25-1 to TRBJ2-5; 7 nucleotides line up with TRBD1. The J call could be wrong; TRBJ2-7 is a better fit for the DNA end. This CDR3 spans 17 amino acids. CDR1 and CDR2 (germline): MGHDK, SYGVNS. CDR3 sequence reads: CASSEYNLDRSTYEQYF. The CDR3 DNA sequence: TGTGCCAGCAGTGAATATAACCTGGACAGGAGTACCTACGAGCAGTACTTC.

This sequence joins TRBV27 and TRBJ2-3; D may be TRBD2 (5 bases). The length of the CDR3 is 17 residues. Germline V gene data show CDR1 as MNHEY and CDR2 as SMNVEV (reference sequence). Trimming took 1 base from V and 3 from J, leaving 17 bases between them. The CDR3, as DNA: TGTGCCAGCAGTTTATATCCGTCGAGGGCCGGGACAGATACGCAGTATTTT. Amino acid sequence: CASSLYPSRAGTDTQYF.

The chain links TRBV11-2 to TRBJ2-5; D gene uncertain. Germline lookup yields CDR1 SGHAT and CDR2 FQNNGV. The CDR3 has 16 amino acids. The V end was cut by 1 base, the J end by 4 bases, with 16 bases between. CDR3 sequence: CASSLGVALIPETQYF. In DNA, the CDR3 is TGTGCCAGCAGCTTAGGAGTAGCTTTAATCCCAGAGACCCAGTACTTC.

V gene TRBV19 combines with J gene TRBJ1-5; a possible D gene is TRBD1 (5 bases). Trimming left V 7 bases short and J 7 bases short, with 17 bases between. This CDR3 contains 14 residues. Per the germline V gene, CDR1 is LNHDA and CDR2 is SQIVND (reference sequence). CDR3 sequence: CASTGTAFVQPQHF. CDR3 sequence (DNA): TGTGCCAGTACCGGGACTGCTTTCGTCCAGCCCCAGCATTTT.

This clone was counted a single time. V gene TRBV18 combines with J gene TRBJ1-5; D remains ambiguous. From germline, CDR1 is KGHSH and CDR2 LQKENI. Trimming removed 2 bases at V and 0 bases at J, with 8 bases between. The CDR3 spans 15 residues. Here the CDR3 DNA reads TGTGCCAGCTCACCAGGCGTTGATAGCAATCAGCCCCAGCATTTT. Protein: CASSPGVDSNQPQHF. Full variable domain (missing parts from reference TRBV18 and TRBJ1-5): NAGVMQNPRHLVRRRGQEARLRCSPMKGHSHVYWYRQLPEEGLKFMVYLQKENIIDESGMPKERFSAEFPKEGPSILRIQQVVRGDSAAYFCASSPGVDSNQPQHFGDGTRLSIL.